The sequence of this TCR beta chain was determined in a study of CD8 T cells in Susac syndrome (dated by TCRdb to between 2018 and 2021). General notes on the study: Repertoire sequencing was used to test whether CD8+ T cell activation and differentiation in Susac syndrome was antigen driven. Clonality of the CD8+ T cell repertoire was compared between over 10 healthy donors, about 14 Susac syndrome patients and roughly 16 multiple sclerosis patients.

With respect to this clonotype: It lacks a known antigen. No per-base quality is available; no much larger clone lies one base away.

Points the paper makes about the study in general: The number of individuals in the TCR sequencing and HLA analysis was acknowledged as relatively small.

RNA was extracted using the RNeasy kit, and about 0.45 to 1 ug of the RNA was reverse transcribed with random hexamers. The immunoSEQ multiplex PCR assay, covering 54 Vbeta and 13 Jbeta segments, was used to amplify TCR beta CDR3 regions. PCR amplification bias was corrected by using a synthetic template baseline for primer optimization and computational correction. Concerning the study's data processing: Reads were assigned to V, D and J genes according to IMGT and analyzed in immunoSEQ Analyzer, with only productive sequences retained. Clonality was computed as one minus Shannon entropy normalized by log2 of the number of productive unique sequences. For each patient and control, public and private clones were evaluated among the 100 most prevalent clones. Susac-specific clones were defined as absent from healthy and MS cohorts, around 970 published viral clones and other ImmuneACCESS disease sequences. TCRdb cleaned the public reads at Q25 with fastp, built clones with MiXCR and kept in-frame beta chains. Entries are consolidated by CDR3 protein sequence, retaining the most common genes and DNA. These V and J calls derive from TCRdb rather than the authors' analysis. The table for this sample lists about 90,000 distinct CDR3 sequences; just under 95% of them were counted only once. The top ten constitute around 0.32% of the sample.

Peripheral blood CD8+ and CD4+ T cells from healthy donors, Susac syndrome patients and multiple sclerosis patients were profiled by high-throughput TCR beta sequencing. Healthy donors were age- and sex-matched controls. CD8+ TEMRA cells were enriched by FACS, while bulk CD8+ and CD4+ T cells were purified by magnetic negative isolation. Blood was drawn into EDTA tubes, processed within 24 hours, and PBMCs were isolated by density gradient centrifugation. PBMCs intended for TCR sequencing were cryopreserved in liquid nitrogen and were subsequently thawed in a 37 degrees C water bath. The sorted or isolated CD4+, CD8+ and CD8+ TEMRA cells reached a purity of at least 90%. The clonotype originates from a human donor in good health. The material sequenced was CD8+ T cells from PBMCs.

Read as DNA, the sequence is TGCGCCAGCAGCCTTATAGGAGGGAGCTCCTACGAGCAGTACTTC. This codes for CASSLIGGSSYEQYF. The sequence joins TRBV5-1 to TRBJ2-7; possibly the D gene is TRBD2, per 6 matching bases. Deletion took 4 bases off V and 0 bases off J, with a span of 14 bases between the germline ends. The germline V gene sets CDR1 to SGHRS and CDR2 to YFSETQ. From cysteine to phenylalanine, the CDR3 is 15 amino acids long. The retained sequence is limited to the CDR3, 45 bases, with the frame set at the first base.